This T cell receptor beta chain was obtained from a study of blood T cells in healthy people across ages. The authors ran a second PCR of roughly 6 to 12 cycles using a sample-barcoded 5' primer and a J-beta primer mix. TCRdb processed the 5' RACE reads anew with MiXCR; each CDR3 protein has one entry. This sample has about 630,000 distinct CDR3 sequences; around a fifth occur once, and the top ten carry 3.5% to 4%. Whole-study results and caveats: Strongly correlated with naive T cell percentage was TCR beta diversity.

As regards this clonotype: Its antigen is not identified.

The receptor's source is a man between 65 and 85 years old in good health. Sequences were obtained from blood.

CDR3 bases: TGCAGTGCTAGAGGGGAGACAGGGGGCGAGAACACTGAAGCTTTCTTT. It yields the protein CSARGETGGENTEAFF. The V call is TRBV20-1, the J call TRBJ1-1; TRBD1 matches at 10 bases. Trimming removed 1 base from V and 1 base from J; junction bases left unmatched: 6. Germline values: CDR1 DFQATT, CDR2 SNEGSKA (reference sequence). The CDR3 covers 16 residues.